This T cell receptor beta chain was found in a study of early T cells in non-severe SARS-CoV-2 infection. This clonotype was seen at least ten times. The CDR3 sequence is 12 residues long. Germline values: CDR1 GTSNPN, CDR2 SVGIG (reference sequence). The V and J ends lost 4 bases and 5 bases respectively, with 8 bases between them. TCRdb itself ran the 5' RACE reads through MiXCR, one entry per CDR3 protein. The sample has 29,000 or so distinct CDR3 sequences, roughly 5.1% seen once. The sequence was collected from an adult who was a healthcare worker with PCR-confirmed SARS-CoV-2 infection or an uninfected control (not recorded which). Sequencing was performed on whole blood. The chain has TRBV30 and TRBJ1-4; D is unclear. The CDR3 region is CAWTGGNEKLFF. CDR3 sequence (DNA): TGTGCCTGGACAGGTGGAAATGAAAAACTGTTTTTT.